A selection of T cell receptor beta chains follows, all from one sample in a study of identical twins. A single record per CDR3 protein comes from TCRdb applying MiXCR to the 5' RACE reads. The sample contains around 960,000 distinct CDR3 sequences, more than 9% of which appear only once. The data were also submitted as part of a second study, on yellow fever vaccine responses in identical twins.

Sequencing was done on a sample of PBMCs. The source is a woman between 18 and 30 years old in good health. CDR3s include the opening cysteine and the closing phenylalanine or tryptophan. Not all rows give a size; the values are once, few, many and, for expanded clones, a class.

cdr3_length clone_size v_call cdr3_aa
16 . TRBV11-2 CASSLSSQVKGDTQYF
15 few TRBV3-1 CASSQVTSWTGTQYF
17 many TRBV7-2 CASSLALGGGSYNEQFF
17 . TRBV11-2 CASSLRPGISSGDTIYF
16 . TRBV20-1 CSAVFGGARGGREQFF
16 few TRBV10-3 CAISGPGTGSSETQYF
15 few TRBV12-3/TRBV12-4 CASQRGRGGDGELFF
15 . TRBV20-1 CSARVVREPNQPQHF
15 few TRBV6-5 CASSFLGEGTGELFF
14 . TRBV19 CASSTTGVSETQYF
11 . TRBV15 CATSRGLEQFF
19 few TRBV20-1 CSARTRPLGGRRNTDTQYF
11 few TRBV7-9 CASSTGLPQYF
13 few TRBV2 CASMRADNSPLHF